This entry describes one TCR beta chain. Its antigen is currently unknown. V was pared by 2 bases and J by 2 bases, with 6 bases between. CDR3 length: 13 amino acids. Germline loops: CDR1 SGHKS, CDR2 YYEKEE (reference sequence). Documented treatment: oral pan-JAK inhibitor, 5-10 mg twice daily. This specimen comes from a study of CD8+ T cells in alopecia areata. About the research overall: Percent of scalp involved defined treated patients' severity scores. Overall study findings and caveats: Tofacitinib significantly reduced both scalp clonality and expanded CD8+ clones among the top 100. Elevated clonality characterized lesional scalp relative to normal scalp, particularly in alopecia totalis/universalis. Although TCR sharing was seen in mice, sharing across patients was less clear, possibly for HLA-related reasons.

Extracted RNA was reverse transcribed, and the resulting cDNA served as sequencing template. Method: immunoSEQ multiplex PCR; TCRdb's copy keeps in-frame clones and lacks some. The data show approximately 280,000 clones, 55% to 75% seen once. This clonotype was obtained from a human donor with alopecia areata. The starting material was CD4+ T cells sorted from blood, obtained at week 24, from a patient treated with tofacitinib. V and J are TRBV5-5 and TRBJ2-3; D is undetermined. CDR3 sequence: CASSFPNTDTQYF. The CDR3 DNA follows: TGTGCCAGCAGCTTCCCTAACACAGATACGCAGTATTTT.